This TCR beta chain was profiled in a study of shared clonotypes between healthy human individuals (dated by TCRdb to about 2020). Regarding the research as a whole: The cohort included three men and a couple of women between 18 and 49 years of age. To estimate repertoire size and how much clonotype sharing occurs between individuals, the study deeply sequenced the blood TCR repertoires of 5 or 6 healthy adults. For each donor, CD4 naive and CD4 memory were each run on three plates, CD8 naive on two plates, and CD8 memory on one plate. Each donor's leukapheresis produced roughly between roughly 0.85 and 10 billion PBMCs. To increase sequencing depth and limit assay-specific biases, different laboratories used diverse techniques to prepare libraries and sequence TCR repertoires.

Results and caveats for the whole study, not just this receptor: About 4.5% of naive CD4, 3.5% of naive CD8, approximately 2.2% of memory CD4, and 0.35% to 0.4% of memory CD8 clonotypes were shared across a few donors. Estimated clonotype richness was generally larger for naive than for memory subsets. Rarefaction of sorted-subset datasets indicated incomplete sequencing despite the large sequencing depth. Because the study included only a small number of donors, the genetic and exposure-history diversity represented was limited. Compared with non-shared clonotypes, the clonotypes found in all four sorted-subset donors had higher generation probabilities. Based on pairwise subsampling, the degree of clonotype sharing among donors was expected to be affected by sequencing depth. Sampling was restricted to blood, and TCR repertoires in tissues likely differ from the TCR repertoires found in blood.

Donors were healthy HIV-negative adults with no recently reported acute infections or vaccinations. Only Caucasian adults living in Nashville, Tennessee, USA were represented among the donors. CD4+ T cells were enriched through magnetic negative selection, after which naive cells were positively selected on CD45RA and the remaining negative fraction served as the memory subset. Blood was collected by leukapheresis, and PBMCs were isolated by Ficoll-Histopaque density gradient centrifugation and then cryopreserved in liquid nitrogen vapor phase. Analytical flow cytometry was used to check the purity and quantity of each magnetically sorted T cell population. Genomic DNA was isolated from every sorted fraction and measured by UV absorbance on a Nanodrop 2000c. A word on this clone: The antigen this receptor binds is unknown. The sample holds no much larger clone one base away, and base qualities are not on file.

TCR CDR3 regions were amplified from genomic DNA by multiplex PCR using the deep immunoSEQ assay. Extracted genomic DNA from each cell subset was distributed evenly across all wells of several immunoSEQ 96-well plates, and each plate was treated as a replicate. Each replicate PCR for sorted subsets received roughly 0.2 ug genomic DNA, equal to tens of thousands of T cell genomes. The purified libraries were quantified using a Qubit 3.0 fluorometer, sized with a Bioanalyzer 2100, and then quantified again using the KAPA Library Quantification kit. Every immunoSEQ 96-well plate was sequenced on a separate single-read 150-cycle Illumina NextSeq 550 flow cell. In the authors' own workflow: Because only junctional sequences without quality scores were contained in the immunoSEQ output, filtering matching that applied to full-length reads could not be performed. Sequences were annotated with PyIR, a Python wrapper for IgBLAST v1.9, using IMGT germline references to assign V/J genes and CDR3. Reads with weak V/J assignments (E-value above 1e-6), missing CDR3, stop codons, out-of-frame junctions, or ambiguous translated residues were removed. V3J clonotypes were defined by identical inferred V gene, J gene, and CDR3 amino acid sequence. The percentage overlap between two repertoires was calculated by dividing the number of shared unique clonotypes by the size of the smaller repertoire. Richness of each repertoire was evaluated using RTK rarefaction, the Chao1 estimator, and Recon v2.1 estimates of unobserved clonotypes. Generation probabilities for all TCRbeta clonotypes obtained by the gDNA method from a few donors were computed using OLGA. TCRdb took this table from immuneACCESS and kept in-frame rearrangements with V and J called. Such tables lack part of the clones; where checked against another copy, unresolved V genes explain under half of the gap, and the rest is unexplained. The DNA gave D and trimming, while V, J and clone size come from that table. The sample table lists almost 750,000 clones, approximately 77% of them with a count of one. Around 1.7% of the sample comes from the top ten.

This receptor was obtained from a woman in her 30s in good health. Sequenced sample: memory CD4+ T cells sorted from blood. The cell subset or site tag for this specimen amounts to: CD45RA-negative fraction.

The sequenced DNA: TGTGCCAGCAGCGGATCTTCGGTTCATGAGCAGTTCTTC. Translated, this gives CASSGSSVHEQFF. This receptor chain uses TRBV11-2 and TRBJ2-1; no D gene can be assigned with confidence. CDR1 and CDR2 (SGHAT, FQNNGV) derive from the germline V gene. Relative to germline, V is 5 bases shorter and J is 8 bases shorter, with 13 bases between their ends. Including the terminal cysteine and phenylalanine, the CDR3 comprises 13 residues. Only CDR3 DNA is held: 39 bases, read in frame from base 1.